One sample yielded the 3 T cell receptor beta chains listed below, sequenced in a study of technical replicates of blood from a handful of donors. Only in-frame clones appear in the TCRdb table, and some are missing; sequencing was by immunoSEQ multiplex PCR. The data show tens of thousands of clones, about 94% seen once. The material sequenced was T cells isolated from PBMCs. The receptors originated from a human donor in good health.

The chain employs TRBV6-1 and TRBJ2-1, with a possible D match to TRBD2 (6 bases). Trimming left V 0 bases short and J 12 bases short, with 9 bases between. There are 12 residues in the CDR3. CDR1 and CDR2 from the germline V gene are MNHNS and SASEGT. CDR3: CASSEAFGGQFF. The CDR3, as DNA: TGTGCCAGCAGTGAAGCGTTCGGGGGGCAGTTCTTC.

The chain is built from TRBV19 and TRBJ1-3, with D possibly being TRBD1 (5 bases). The V end lost 3 bases, the J end lost 3 bases, and 21 bases lay between the germline ends. The CDR3 sequence is 18 residues long. Germline V gene sequence: CDR1 LNHDA, CDR2 SQIVND (reference sequence). Here the CDR3 DNA reads TGTGCCAGTAGTATGAAATCCACCAGGGTGGTAAATGGAAACACCATATATTTT. Its protein product is CASSMKSTRVVNGNTIYF.

The chain joins TRBV27 to TRBJ1-5; 7 bases agree with TRBD1. Trimming cost V 4 bases and J 2 bases; bases outside gene matches: 8. This CDR3 comprises 16 residues. Germline-derived CDR1 and CDR2 are MNHEY and SMNVEV (reference sequence). CDR3 loop: CASSSRQGVRNQPQHF. DNA of the CDR3: TGTGCCAGCAGTTCCCGACAGGGCGTTCGCAATCAGCCCCAGCATTTT.